These 17 T cell receptor beta chains came from one sample sequenced in a study of blood T cell repertoires in COVID-19. The assay was immunoSEQ multiplex PCR, and TCRdb's table has in-frame clones only and misses some. Among approximately 200,000 clones listed, over 75% were seen once. Sequenced sample: PBMCs or T cells enriched from blood (not recorded which). These receptors were taken from a middle-aged man who had recovered from COVID-19.

The rearrangement uses TRBV27 and TRBJ1-5; D is perhaps TRBD1 (6 bases). This CDR3 has 16 residues. Trimming removed 0 bases at V and 7 bases at J, with 16 bases between. Looked up from germline, CDR1 is MNHEY and CDR2 is SMNVEV (reference sequence). As DNA, the CDR3 is TGTGCCAGCAGTTTATCTATCGGGGGGGCTGAACAGCCCCAGCATTTT. It codes for CASSLSIGGAEQPQHF.

The V call is TRBV30, the J call TRBJ1-6, with TRBD1 matching over 7 bases. The germline CDR1 and CDR2 sequences are GTSNPN and SVGIG (reference sequence). Trimming took 0 bases from V and 16 from J; bases not matched to a gene: 21. The CDR3 covers 17 residues. DNA of the CDR3: TGTGCCTGGAGTGTACGGGCAGGGGGTTCCCCTTTTCTGGCGCTCCACTTT. Translating gives CAWSVRAGGSPFLALHF. The full variable domain, its missing parts supplied by reference TRBV30 and TRBJ1-6, is SQTIHQWPATLVQPVGSPLSLECTVEGTSNPNLYWYRQAAGRGLQLLFYSVGIGQISSEVPQNLSASRPQDRQFILSSKKLLLSDSGFYLCAWSVRAGGSPFLALHFGNGTRLTVT.

This chain joins TRBV5-6 and TRBJ2-1; 14 bases match TRBD2. With V trimmed by 2 bases and J by 0 bases, 4 bases remained unmatched. The V gene's germline CDR1 is SGHDT and CDR2 YYEEEE. This CDR3 is 18 amino acids long. This CDR3 is CASSFRTSGRSSYNEQFF. The CDR3 DNA reads TGTGCCAGCAGCTTCCGGACTAGCGGGAGGAGCTCCTACAATGAGCAGTTCTTC.

J is TRBJ2-5 and V is TRBV11-2; 8 nucleotides align to TRBD2. Trimming removed 1 base from V and 5 bases from J; junction bases left unmatched: 0. Per the germline V gene, CDR1 is SGHAT and CDR2 is FQNNGV. This CDR3 is 13 amino acids long. The CDR3, as DNA: TGTGCCAGCAGCTTAGGACTAGCGGAGACCCAGTACTTC. It is translated as CASSLGLAETQYF.

The genes are TRBV2 and TRBJ2-7; D uncertain. This CDR3 comprises 13 residues. The V and J ends lost 3 bases and 3 bases respectively, with 9 bases between them. Germline CDR1 reads SNHLY; CDR2 reads FYNNEI. CDR3 loop: CASSDPLYYEQYF. The CDR3 DNA reads as TGTGCCAGCAGTGATCCCTTATACTACGAGCAGTACTTC.

This clone came up once. The chain uses TRBV19 and TRBJ1-2; 9 bases fit TRBD1. The V segment lost 5 bases and the J segment 8 bases; nucleotides outside the gene matches: 12. From germline, CDR1 is LNHDA and CDR2 SQIVND (reference sequence). The CDR3 length is 15 residues. The CDR3 nucleotides are TGTGCCAGTAGTCGGAATCCACAGGGGGCAGGAGGCTACACCTTC. It is translated as CASSRNPQGAGGYTF.

The CDR3 here is CASSEADTRSYEQYF. The DNA of the CDR3 is TGTGCCAGCAGTGAAGCGGACACCCGATCCTACGAGCAGTACTTC. V usage is TRBV2 and J usage is TRBJ2-7; a possible D gene is TRBD1 (5 bases). Germline loops: CDR1 SNHLY, CDR2 FYNNEI. Trimming stripped 0 bases from V and 1 base from J, with 10 bases between. This CDR3 region has 15 residues.

The chain joins TRBV12-3 or TRBV12-4 to TRBJ2-4; D not certain. Trimming took 6 bases from V and 1 from J, leaving 7 bases between them. This CDR3 is 13 amino acids long. The CDR3 nucleotides are TGTGCCAGCAGCCCTAACGCCAAAAACATTCAGTACTTC. It yields the protein CASSPNAKNIQYF.

The table lists this clone with a few counts. The V and J genes are TRBV5-1 and TRBJ1-1, with D perhaps TRBD1 (5 bases). V lost 1 base and J 0 bases, leaving 10 bases between the germline ends. The CDR3 has 15 amino acids. Germline CDR1 reads SGHRS; CDR2 reads YFSETQ. Here the CDR3 reads CASSLTAGMNTEAFF. Here the CDR3 DNA reads TGCGCCAGCAGCTTGACGGCAGGGATGAACACTGAAGCTTTCTTT.

This clone was seen a handful of times. The genes are TRBV24-1 and TRBJ2-3; 11 bases fit TRBD2. J lost 1 base, V lost 4 bases, and 15 bases had no gene match. The CDR3 covers 20 residues. The germline CDR1 and CDR2 sequences are KGHDR and SFDVKD. DNA for the CDR3: TGTGCCACCAGTGACCCCCTAACCTTAGCGGGGGGGCCTCGCACAGATACGCAGTATTTT. Translation: CATSDPLTLAGGPRTDTQYF.

This clone was seen repeatedly, ten times or more. This chain links TRBV19 with TRBJ1-1; D gene unclear. The CDR3 consists of 14 residues. CDR1 and CDR2 (germline): LNHDA, SQIVND (reference sequence). Trimming took off 3 bases at V and 7 bases at J, with 15 bases between the two ends. CDR3 DNA: TGTGCCAGTAGTATGATGGCGAAGCGGAGTGAAGCTTTCTTT. Translated, it gives CASSMMAKRSEAFF.

This chain links TRBV14 with TRBJ1-1; D perhaps matches TRBD1 (5 bases). The CDR3 is 19 residues long. Germline-derived CDR1 and CDR2 are SGHDN and FVKESK. With 0 bases removed from V and 0 bases from J, the gap between germline ends came to 20 bases. In DNA, the CDR3 is TGTGCCAGCAGCCAAGAACGGACAAAAGCTCCCACTATGAACACTGAAGCTTTCTTT. It encodes CASSQERTKAPTMNTEAFF.

This chain connects TRBV5-1 to TRBJ2-6; TRBD1 might be the D (6 bases). CDR1 and CDR2 from the germline V gene are SGHRS and YFSETQ. This CDR3 has 15 amino acids. The V end was cut by 2 bases, the J end by 10 bases, with 16 bases between. The CDR3 loop reads CASSFDPGHGNVLTF. DNA for the CDR3: TGCGCCAGCAGCTTCGACCCGGGACACGGAAACGTCCTGACTTTC.

The rearrangement links TRBV11-3 to TRBJ2-2; no definite D call. CDR1 and CDR2 from the germline V gene are SGHNT and YENEEA. V shed 2 bases and J shed 2 bases, with 6 bases lying between them. CDR3 length: 14 amino acids. The CDR3 loop is CASSLISNTGELFF. The DNA of the CDR3 is TGTGCCAGCAGCTTAATATCCAACACCGGGGAGCTGTTTTTT.

This clone was detected a few times. The J gene is TRBJ2-2, the V gene TRBV4-1; D remains ambiguous. V lost 1 base and J lost 3, with 9 bases in between. This CDR3 is 15 amino acids long. The germline V gene encodes CDR1 MGHRA and CDR2 YSYEKL. The DNA for the CDR3 is TGCGCCAGCAGCCAAGGTATTCGGGACACCGGGGAGCTGTTTTTT. Translated: CASSQGIRDTGELFF.

The genes are TRBV18 and TRBJ1-2, with 10 bases fitting TRBD1. Germline V gene data show CDR1 as KGHSH and CDR2 as LQKENI. This CDR3 comprises 15 residues. V lost 5 bases and J lost 6; bases outside the gene matches: 9. This chain's CDR3 is CASSENTGTGDGYTF. The CDR3 coding sequence is TGTGCCAGCTCAGAAAATACCGGGACAGGGGATGGCTACACCTTC.

This clone was seen a few times. The CDR3 region has the DNA TGTGCCAGTAGTACGCGGCGGCAGTATGGCTACACCTTC. Translated: CASSTRRQYGYTF. The chain is built from TRBV19 and TRBJ1-2; D call uncertain. The CDR3 sequence is 13 residues long. Trimming removed 4 bases from V and 5 bases from J, with 11 bases in between. Germline V gene lookup returns CDR1 LNHDA and CDR2 SQIVND (reference sequence).